This T cell receptor beta chain was recovered during a study of OX40 agonist ivuxolimab in advanced cancers. Study observations and caveats: Relative to CD4+, CD8+ T cells held more expanded clones on average. Dosing at 0.1 to 3.0 mg/kg was accompanied by clonal expansion of CD4+ and CD8+ blood T cells by week 6.

Comments on this clone: What it binds is not known.

Trimming shortened V by 1 base and J by 3 bases, and 14 bases separated the two germline ends. This CDR3 comprises 15 residues. Germline V lookup: CDR1 SGHKS, CDR2 YYEKEE (reference sequence). This table comes from immunoSEQ multiplex PCR, and its TCRdb copy is limited to in-frame clones, with some not included. This sample has 70,000 or so clones, with 75% to 90% found just once. The source is an adult with an advanced solid tumor such as melanoma, head and neck, liver or kidney cancer. Sample: CD4+ or CD8+ T cells sorted from blood, taken in a trial of the OX40 agonist ivuxolimab. The genes are TRBV5-5 and TRBJ2-7, with a possible D match to TRBD1 (6 bases). CDR3 protein: CASSLFTGSGYEQYF. CDR3 coding DNA: TGTGCCAGCAGCTTGTTTACAGGGTCGGGCTACGAGCAGTACTTC.